This record looks at one TCR beta chain sequence and its context. Its antigen is undetermined. The repertoire was sequenced with immunoSEQ multiplex PCR; TCRdb's copy has only in-frame clones and lacks some. The sample lists about 180,000 clones; about 86% were seen once. This record belongs to a study of T cell responses to AZD1222 COVID-19 vaccine. Broader study findings: Spike-specific TCR breadth and depth rose after two AZD1222 doses.

Trimming removed 0 bases from V and 5 bases from J, with 11 bases in between. The germline V gene encodes CDR1 MNHEY and CDR2 SMNVEV (reference sequence). The CDR3 sequence is 14 residues long. The input for sequencing was peripheral blood, taken on day 0 of AZD1222 vaccination. V is TRBV27 and J is TRBJ2-7; a possible D gene is TRBD1 (5 bases). The receptor's source is an adult in good health. For the CDR3, the DNA is TGTGCCAGCAGTTTATCTCCAGGGAACCACGAGCAGTACTTC. Protein product: CASSLSPGNHEQYF.